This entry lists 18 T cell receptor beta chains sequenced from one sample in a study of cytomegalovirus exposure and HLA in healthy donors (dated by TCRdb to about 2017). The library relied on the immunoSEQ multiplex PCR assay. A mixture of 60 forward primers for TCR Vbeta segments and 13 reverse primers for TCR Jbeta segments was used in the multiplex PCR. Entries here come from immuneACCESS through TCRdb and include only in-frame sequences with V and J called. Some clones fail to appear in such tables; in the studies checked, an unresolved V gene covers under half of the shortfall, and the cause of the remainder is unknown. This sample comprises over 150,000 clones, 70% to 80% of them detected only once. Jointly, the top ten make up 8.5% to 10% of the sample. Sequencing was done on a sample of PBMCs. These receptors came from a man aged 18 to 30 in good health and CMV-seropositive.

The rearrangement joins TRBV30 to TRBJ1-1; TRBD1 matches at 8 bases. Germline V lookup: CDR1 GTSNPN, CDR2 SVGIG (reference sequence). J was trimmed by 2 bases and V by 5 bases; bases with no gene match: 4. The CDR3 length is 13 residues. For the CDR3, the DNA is TGTGCCTGGTCCAGGGGGCCAAACACTGAAGCTTTCTTT. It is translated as CAWSRGPNTEAFF. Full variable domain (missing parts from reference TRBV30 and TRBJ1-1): SQTIHQWPATLVQPVGSPLSLECTVEGTSNPNLYWYRQAAGRGLQLLFYSVGIGQISSEVPQNLSASRPQDRQFILSSKKLLLSDSGFYLCAWSRGPNTEAFFGQGTRLTVV.

The CDR3 protein is CAISDYGYEQYF. Written as DNA, the CDR3 is TGTGCCATCAGTGACTACGGCTACGAGCAGTACTTC. The chain employs TRBV10-3 and TRBJ2-7; D unclear. V lost 3 bases and J lost 3, with 6 bases in between. The CDR3 sequence is 12 residues long. Per the germline V gene, CDR1 is ENHRY and CDR2 is SYGVKD.

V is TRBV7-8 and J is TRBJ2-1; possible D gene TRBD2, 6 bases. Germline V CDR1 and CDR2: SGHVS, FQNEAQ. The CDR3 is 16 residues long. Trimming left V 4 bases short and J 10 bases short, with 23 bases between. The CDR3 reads CASSSPGLRTSSEQFF. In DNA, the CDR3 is TGTGCCAGCAGCTCCCCGGGACTCAGAACATCGAGCGAGCAGTTCTTC.

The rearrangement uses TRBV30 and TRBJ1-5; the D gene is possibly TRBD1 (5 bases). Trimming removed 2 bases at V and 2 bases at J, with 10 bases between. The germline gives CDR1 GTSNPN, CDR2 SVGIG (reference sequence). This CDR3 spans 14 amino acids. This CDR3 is CAWSRGGGNQPQHF. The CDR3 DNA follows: TGTGCCTGGAGTAGGGGAGGAGGCAATCAGCCCCAGCATTTT.

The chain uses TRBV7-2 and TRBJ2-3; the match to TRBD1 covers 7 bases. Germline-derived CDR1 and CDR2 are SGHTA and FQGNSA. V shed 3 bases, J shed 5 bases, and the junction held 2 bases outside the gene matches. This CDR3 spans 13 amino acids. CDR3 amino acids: CASSFQGVDTQYF. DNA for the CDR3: TGTGCCAGCAGCTTCCAGGGGGTAGATACGCAGTATTTT.

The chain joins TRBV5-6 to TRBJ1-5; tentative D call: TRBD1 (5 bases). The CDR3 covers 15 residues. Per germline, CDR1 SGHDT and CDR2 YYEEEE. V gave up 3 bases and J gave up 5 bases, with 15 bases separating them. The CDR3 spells CASSWGGLGDQPQHF. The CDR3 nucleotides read TGTGCCAGCAGCTGGGGAGGTCTAGGGGATCAGCCCCAGCATTTT.

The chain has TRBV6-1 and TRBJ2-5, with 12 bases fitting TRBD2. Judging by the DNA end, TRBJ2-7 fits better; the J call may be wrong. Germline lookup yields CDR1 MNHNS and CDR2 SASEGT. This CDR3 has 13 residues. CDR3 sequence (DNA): TGTGCCACGTGGACTAGCGGGACCTACGAGCAGTACTTC. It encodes CATWTSGTYEQYF.

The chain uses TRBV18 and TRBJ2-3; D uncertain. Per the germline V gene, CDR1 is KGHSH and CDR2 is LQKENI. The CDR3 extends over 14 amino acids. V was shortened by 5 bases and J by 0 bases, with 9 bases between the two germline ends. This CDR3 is CASSTSTSTDTQYF. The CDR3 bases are TGTGCCAGCTCAACTTCCACTAGCACAGATACGCAGTATTTT.

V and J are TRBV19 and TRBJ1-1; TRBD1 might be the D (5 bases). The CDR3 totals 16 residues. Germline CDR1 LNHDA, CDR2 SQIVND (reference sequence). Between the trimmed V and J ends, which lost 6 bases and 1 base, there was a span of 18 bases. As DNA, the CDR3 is TGTGCCAGTAGGAGAGCTTTGGGGGGTGAGAACACTGAAGCTTTCTTT. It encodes CASRRALGGENTEAFF.

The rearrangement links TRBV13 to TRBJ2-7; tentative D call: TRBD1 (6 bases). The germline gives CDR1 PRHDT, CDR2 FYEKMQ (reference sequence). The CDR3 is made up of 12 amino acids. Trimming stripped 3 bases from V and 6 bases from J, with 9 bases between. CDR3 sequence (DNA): TGTGCCAGCAGCTTCTACAGGGCCGAGCAGTACTTC. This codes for CASSFYRAEQYF.

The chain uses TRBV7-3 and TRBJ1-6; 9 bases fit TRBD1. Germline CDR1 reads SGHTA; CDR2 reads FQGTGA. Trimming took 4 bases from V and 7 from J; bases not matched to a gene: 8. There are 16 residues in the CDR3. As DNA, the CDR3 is TGTGCCAGCAGCTGGGCCGGGACAGGGAGCAATTCACCCCTCCACTTT. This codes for CASSWAGTGSNSPLHF.

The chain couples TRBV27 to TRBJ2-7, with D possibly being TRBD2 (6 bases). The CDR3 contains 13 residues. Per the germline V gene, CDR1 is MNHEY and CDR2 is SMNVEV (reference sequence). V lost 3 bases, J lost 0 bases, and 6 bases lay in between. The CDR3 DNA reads TGTGCCAGCAGTTTTAGCGGCTCCTACGAGCAGTACTTC. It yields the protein CASSFSGSYEQYF.

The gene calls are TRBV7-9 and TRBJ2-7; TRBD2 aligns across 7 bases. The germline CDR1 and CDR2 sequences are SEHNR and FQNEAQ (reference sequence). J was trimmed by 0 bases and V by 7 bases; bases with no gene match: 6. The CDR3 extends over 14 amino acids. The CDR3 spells CASTLAESSYEQYF. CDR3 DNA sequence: TGTGCCAGCACTCTAGCGGAAAGCTCCTACGAGCAGTACTTC.

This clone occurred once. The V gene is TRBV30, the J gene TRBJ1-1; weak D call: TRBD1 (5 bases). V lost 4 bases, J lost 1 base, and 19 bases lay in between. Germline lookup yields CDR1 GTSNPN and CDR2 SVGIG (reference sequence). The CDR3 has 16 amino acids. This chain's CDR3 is CAWTRNKDIRNTEAFF. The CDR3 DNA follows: TGTGCCTGGACCAGGAATAAGGACATTCGGAACACTGAAGCTTTCTTT.

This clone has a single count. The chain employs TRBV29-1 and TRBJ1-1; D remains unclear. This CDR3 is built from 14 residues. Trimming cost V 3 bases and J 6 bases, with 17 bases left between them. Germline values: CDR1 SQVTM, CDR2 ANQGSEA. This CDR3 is CSVEPGHEHAEAFF. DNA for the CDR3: TGCAGCGTTGAGCCTGGGCACGAACACGCTGAAGCTTTCTTT.

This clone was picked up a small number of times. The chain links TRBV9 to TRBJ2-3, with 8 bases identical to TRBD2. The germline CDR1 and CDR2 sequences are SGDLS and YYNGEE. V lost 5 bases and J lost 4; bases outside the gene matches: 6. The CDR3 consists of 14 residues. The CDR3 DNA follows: TGTGCCAGCAGTCTGGGACTAGTGGCAGATACGCAGTATTTT. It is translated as CASSLGLVADTQYF.

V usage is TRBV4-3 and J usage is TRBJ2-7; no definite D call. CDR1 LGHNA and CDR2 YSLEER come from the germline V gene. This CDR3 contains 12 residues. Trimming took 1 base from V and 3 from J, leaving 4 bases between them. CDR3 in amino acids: CASSQGNYEQYF. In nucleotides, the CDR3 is TGCGCCAGCAGCCAAGGTAACTACGAGCAGTACTTC.

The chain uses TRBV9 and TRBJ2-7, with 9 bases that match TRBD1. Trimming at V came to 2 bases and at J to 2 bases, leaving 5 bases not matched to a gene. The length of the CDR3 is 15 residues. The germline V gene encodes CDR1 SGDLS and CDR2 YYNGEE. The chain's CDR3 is CASSVSGTGTYEQYF. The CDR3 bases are TGTGCCAGCAGCGTGAGCGGGACAGGGACCTACGAGCAGTACTTC.